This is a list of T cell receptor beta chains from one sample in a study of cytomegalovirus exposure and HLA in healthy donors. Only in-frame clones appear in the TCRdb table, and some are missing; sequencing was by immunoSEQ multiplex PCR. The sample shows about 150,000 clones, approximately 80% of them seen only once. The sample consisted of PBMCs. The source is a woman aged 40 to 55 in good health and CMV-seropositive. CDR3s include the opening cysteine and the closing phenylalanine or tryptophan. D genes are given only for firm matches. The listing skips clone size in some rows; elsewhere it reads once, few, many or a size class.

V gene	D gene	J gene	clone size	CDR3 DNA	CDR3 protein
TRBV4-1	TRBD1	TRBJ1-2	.	TGCGCCAGCAGCCGGACAGGGGACCATGGCTACACCTTC	CASSRTGDHGYTF
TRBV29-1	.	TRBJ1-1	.	TGCAGCGTTGTTCCGGAGTCGGCTTTCTTT	CSVVPESAFF
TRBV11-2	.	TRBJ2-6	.	TGTGCCAGCAGCTTAATCCCAATCTCTGGGGCCAACGTCCTGACTTTC	CASSLIPISGANVLTF
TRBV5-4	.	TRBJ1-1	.	TGTGCCAGCAGCTTGCCTCAGGGGCGGGACACTGAAGCTTTCTTT	CASSLPQGRDTEAFF
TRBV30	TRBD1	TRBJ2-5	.	TGTGCCTGGAATAACGACAGGGGGGTAGAGACCCAGTACTTC	CAWNNDRGVETQYF
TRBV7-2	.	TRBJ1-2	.	TGTGCCAGCAGCTCGAGGACAGCCTATGGCTACACCTTC	CASSSRTAYGYTF
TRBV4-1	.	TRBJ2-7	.	TGCGCCAGCAGCCAGGGGATAGCGAGCTCCTACGAGCAGTACTTC	CASSQGIASSYEQYF
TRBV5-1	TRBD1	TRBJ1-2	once	TGCGCCAGCAGGGGACAGGAGTACTATGGCTACACCTTC	CASRGQEYYGYTF
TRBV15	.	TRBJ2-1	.	TGTGCCACCAGCAGAGGCGACAGCTACAATGAGCAGTTCTTC	CATSRGDSYNEQFF
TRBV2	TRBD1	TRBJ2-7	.	TGTGCCAGCAGTCTGACAGGGGGCCTCTACGAGCAGTACTTC	CASSLTGGLYEQYF
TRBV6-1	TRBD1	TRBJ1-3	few	TGTGCCAGCAGTGAAAAACTACCGGGACAGGGGTCTTGGAACACCATATATTTT	CASSEKLPGQGSWNTIYF
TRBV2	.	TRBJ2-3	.	TGTGCCAGCAGTGAATCTGGTGCGGGCACAGATACGCAGTATTTT	CASSESGAGTDTQYF
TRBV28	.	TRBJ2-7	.	TGTGCCAGCAGTCCTCGACTATGGCCCGTATACCCCTACGAGCAGTACTTC	CASSPRLWPVYPYEQYF
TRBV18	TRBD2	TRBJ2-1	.	TGTGCCAGCTCACCACGACCCCTAGGGGTAGCGGGGAATGAGCAGTTCTTC	CASSPRPLGVAGNEQFF
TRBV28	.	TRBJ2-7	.	TGTGCCAGCAGTAACCGGGGCGAGCAGTACTTC	CASSNRGEQYF
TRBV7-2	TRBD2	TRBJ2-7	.	TGTGCCAGCAGCTCCACTAGCGGGCTCCAAGCAGAGCAGTACTTC	CASSSTSGLQAEQYF
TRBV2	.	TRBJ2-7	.	TGTGCCAGCAGCTATCGACAGGAAAACTACGAGCAGTACTTC	CASSYRQENYEQYF
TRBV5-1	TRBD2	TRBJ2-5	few	TGCGCCAGCAGGCTAGCGGGGGGGCAAGAGACCCAGTACTTC	CASRLAGGQETQYF
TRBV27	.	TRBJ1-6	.	TGTGCCAGCAGTTTCACAGGGATCAATTCACCCCTCCACTTT	CASSFTGINSPLHF
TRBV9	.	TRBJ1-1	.	TGTGCCAGCAGCGTAGTGCCGGGTACCACTGAAGCTTTCTTT	CASSVVPGTTEAFF
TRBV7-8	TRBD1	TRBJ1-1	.	TGTGCCAGCAGCCGAACAGGGGGCAGCAGCGACACTGAAGCTTTCTTT	CASSRTGGSSDTEAFF
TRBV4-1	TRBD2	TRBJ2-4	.	TGCGCCAGCAGCGGCGGGGGGGCCGCCAAAAACAGTCAGTACTTC	CASSGGGAAKNSQYF
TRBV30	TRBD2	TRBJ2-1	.	TGTGCCTGGACTAGCGGGGGGATAATTCAGCAGTTCTTC	CAWTSGGIIQQFF